The T cell receptor beta chain described here comes from a study of chemoradiotherapy in HPV16-positive cancers. The assay was immunoSEQ multiplex PCR, and TCRdb's table has in-frame clones only and misses some. In the table there are over 900 clones, 90% of which are singletons. This clone was counted once. This specimen consisted of tumor tissue, obtained from a patient who underwent chemoradiotherapy. The sequence was collected from a human donor with HPV-associated anogenital cancer.

The CDR3 region has the DNA TGTGCCAGCAGCACCCCCTCTAGCGGGGGGCCCTACAATGAGCAGTTCTTC. This gives the protein CASSTPSSGGPYNEQFF. The chain recombines TRBV11-2 with TRBJ2-1, with TRBD2 matching 11 bases. The J segment lost 2 bases and the V segment lost 5 bases, leaving 8 bases of the junction unmatched. This CDR3 region has 17 residues. Germline values: CDR1 SGHAT, CDR2 FQNNGV.